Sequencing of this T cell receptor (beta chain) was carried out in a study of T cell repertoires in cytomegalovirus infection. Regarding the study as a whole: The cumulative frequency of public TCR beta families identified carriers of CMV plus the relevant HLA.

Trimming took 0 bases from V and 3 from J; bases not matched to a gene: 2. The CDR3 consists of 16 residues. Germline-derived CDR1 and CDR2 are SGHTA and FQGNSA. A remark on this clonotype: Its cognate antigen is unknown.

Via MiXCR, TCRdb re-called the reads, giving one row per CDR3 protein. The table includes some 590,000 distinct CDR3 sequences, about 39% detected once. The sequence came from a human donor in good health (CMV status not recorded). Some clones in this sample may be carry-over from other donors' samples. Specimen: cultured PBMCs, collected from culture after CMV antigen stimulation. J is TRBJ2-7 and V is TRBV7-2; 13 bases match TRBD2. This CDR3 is CASSLALAGGGYEQYF. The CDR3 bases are TGTGCCAGCAGCTTAGCACTAGCGGGGGGGGGCTACGAGCAGTACTTC.